The TCR beta chain described here comes from a study of cytomegalovirus exposure and HLA in healthy donors. Study-level information: Earlier work reported 90 million to 120 million unique TCR beta sequences from 170 million or so T cells.

Primers for the PCR totalled 60 Vbeta and 13 Jbeta. The protocol was immunoSEQ multiplex PCR, while the TCRdb copy is restricted to in-frame clones and leaves out a portion. Of 170,000 or so clones in the sample, roughly 80% were seen once. This clone came up once. Its target is not known. General study points: About 87% or about 30% of the time was how often most TCR beta V segments were productive, according to an earlier analysis. A later analysis reportedly found fewer N-insertions in an Asian-associated ancestry cluster than the approximately 670-donor mean. The study reported that TCR beta sequences accurately predicted HLA-A and HLA-B alleles in most subjects.

The TCR sequence derives from a man aged 25-45 years in good health and CMV-seropositive. The sequenced sample was PBMCs.

Written as DNA, the CDR3 is TGTGCCAGCTCGCAGCAGCGTGCCGGGGAGCTGTTTTTT. Amino acid sequence: CASSQQRAGELFF. The V call is TRBV7-9, the J call TRBJ2-2; D unresolved. V was clipped by 8 bases and J by 6 bases, with 13 bases between them. Germline V gene sequence: CDR1 SEHNR, CDR2 FQNEAQ (reference sequence). The CDR3 covers 13 residues. Full variable domain (rest looked up from reference TRBV7-9 and TRBJ2-2): DTGVSQNPRHKITKRGQNVTFRCDPISEHNRLYWYRQTLGQGPEFLTYFQNEAQLEKSRLLSDRFSAERPKGSFSTLEIQRTEQGDSAMYLCASSQQRAGELFFGEGSRLTVL.